The present T cell receptor (beta chain) was sequenced within a study of blood T cell repertoires in COVID-19. Authors' methods: It was from reference gene primer amplification that nucleated cell counts were estimated. Data came from immunoSEQ multiplex PCR; TCRdb stores just in-frame clones and leaves some out. The V and J calls and clone size are taken from that table; D and trimming were inferred from the DNA. The data contain about 98,000 clones, roughly 80% of them singletons. This clonotype originated in a woman at least 80 years old with acute or convalescent COVID-19. Sequenced input: peripheral blood.

DNA of the CDR3: TGTGCCAGCAGGATAACAGGGGGCGGGTTTGACACAGATACGCAGTATTTT. It yields the protein CASRITGGGFDTDTQYF. The gene calls are TRBV2 and TRBJ2-3, with TRBD1 matching over 9 bases. The CDR3 sequence is 17 residues long. Germline-derived CDR1 and CDR2 are SNHLY and FYNNEI. The trim removed 6 bases at V and 2 bases at J, leaving 12 bases unmatched.